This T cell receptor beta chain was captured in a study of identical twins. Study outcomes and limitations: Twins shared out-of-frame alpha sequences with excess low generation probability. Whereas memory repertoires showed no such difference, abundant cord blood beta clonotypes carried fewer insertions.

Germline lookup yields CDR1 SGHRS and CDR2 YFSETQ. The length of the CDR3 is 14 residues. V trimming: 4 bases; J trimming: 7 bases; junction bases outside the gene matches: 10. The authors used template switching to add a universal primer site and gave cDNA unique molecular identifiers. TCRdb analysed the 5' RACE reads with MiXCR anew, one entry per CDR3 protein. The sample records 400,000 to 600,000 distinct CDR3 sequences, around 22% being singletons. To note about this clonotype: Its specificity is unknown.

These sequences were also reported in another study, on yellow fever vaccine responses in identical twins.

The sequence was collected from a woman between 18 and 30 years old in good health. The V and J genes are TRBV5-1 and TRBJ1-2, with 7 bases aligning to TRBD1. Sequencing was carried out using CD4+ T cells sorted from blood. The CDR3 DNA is TGCGCCAGCAGCGCGGACAGGATACTCGGTGGCTACACCTTC. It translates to CASSADRILGGYTF.